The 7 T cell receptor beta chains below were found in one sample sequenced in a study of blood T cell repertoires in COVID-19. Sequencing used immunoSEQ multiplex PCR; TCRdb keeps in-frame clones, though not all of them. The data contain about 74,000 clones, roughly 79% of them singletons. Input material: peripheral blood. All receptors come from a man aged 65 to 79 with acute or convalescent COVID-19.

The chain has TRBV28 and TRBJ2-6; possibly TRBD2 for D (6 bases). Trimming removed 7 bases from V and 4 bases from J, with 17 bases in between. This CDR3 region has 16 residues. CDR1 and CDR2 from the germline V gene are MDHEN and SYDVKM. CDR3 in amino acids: CASTRASGGGANVLTF. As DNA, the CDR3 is TGTGCCAGCACCCGAGCTTCCGGGGGAGGGGCCAACGTCCTGACTTTC.

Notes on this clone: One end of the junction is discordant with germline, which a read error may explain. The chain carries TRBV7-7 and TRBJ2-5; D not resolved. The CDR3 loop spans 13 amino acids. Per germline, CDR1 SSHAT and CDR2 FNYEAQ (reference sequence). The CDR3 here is CASSLDQQETQYF. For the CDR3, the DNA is TGTGCTAGCAGCTTAGACCAGCAAGAGACCCAGTACTTC.

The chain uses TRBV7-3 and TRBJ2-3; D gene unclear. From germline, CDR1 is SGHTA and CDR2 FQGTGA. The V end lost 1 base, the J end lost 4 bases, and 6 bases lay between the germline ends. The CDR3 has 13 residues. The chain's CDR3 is CASSLSLADTQYF. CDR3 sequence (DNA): TGTGCCAGCAGCTTAAGCCTAGCAGATACGCAGTATTTT.

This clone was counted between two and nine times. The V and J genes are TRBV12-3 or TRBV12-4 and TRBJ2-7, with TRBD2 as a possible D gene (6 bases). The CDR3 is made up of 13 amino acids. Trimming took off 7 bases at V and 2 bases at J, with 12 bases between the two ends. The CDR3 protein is CASNRGGPYEQYF. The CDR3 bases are TGTGCCAGCAACCGGGGAGGACCCTACGAGCAGTACTTC.

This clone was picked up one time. CDR3 DNA sequence: TGTGCCAGCAGCTTGATCGGCGGGACGCTCCCGGGGGATGAGCAGTTCTTC. This gives the protein CASSLIGGTLPGDEQFF. This chain joins TRBV7-2 and TRBJ2-1; D is possibly TRBD2 (6 bases). The CDR3 length is 17 residues. In germline, CDR1 is SGHTA, CDR2 FQGNSA. Trimming removed 3 bases at V and 8 bases at J, with 23 bases between.

CDR3 region: CASSLEVTSGRETDTQYF. In DNA, the CDR3 is TGTGCCAGCAGCTTAGAGGTGACTAGCGGGAGAGAAACAGATACGCAGTATTTT. The J gene is TRBJ2-3, the V gene TRBV7-2, with 12 positions matching TRBD2. This CDR3 is 18 amino acids long. V dropped 1 base and J dropped 3; count of bases not matched to a gene: 8. Germline values: CDR1 SGHTA, CDR2 FQGNSA.

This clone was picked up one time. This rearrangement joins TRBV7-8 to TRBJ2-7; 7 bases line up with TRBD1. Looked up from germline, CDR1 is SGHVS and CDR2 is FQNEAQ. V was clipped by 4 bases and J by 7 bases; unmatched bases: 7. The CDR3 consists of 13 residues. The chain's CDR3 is CASSSDRVREQYF. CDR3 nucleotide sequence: TGTGCCAGCAGCTCCGACAGGGTGCGAGAGCAGTACTTC.